The clone carrying this TCR beta chain was observed a single time. These data come from a study of blood T cells in healthy people across ages. The CDR3 runs to 13 residues. Germline CDR1 and CDR2: ENHRY and SYGVKD. The V end lost 7 bases, the J end lost 3 bases, and 10 bases lay between the germline ends. Alongside a J-beta primer mix, a sample-barcoded 5' primer served in a second PCR lasting about 7 to 11 cycles. TCRdb used MiXCR to reprocess the 5' RACE reads, holding one entry per CDR3 protein. The repertoire holds over 1,500,000 distinct CDR3 sequences, with roughly two fifths as singletons. The individuals who served as donors were healthy Caucasians living in Russia, aged about 6 to 90. Peripheral blood from each donor was collected in a volume of about 9.9 milliliters. Extractions gave at least 5.5 micrograms of total RNA per sample.

The chain uses TRBV10-3 and TRBJ1-5; a possible D gene is TRBD1 (5 bases). Sequencing was carried out using blood. The TCR was taken from a human donor in good health. CDR3 residues: CAIKSQANQPQHF. The CDR3 nucleotides are TGTGCCATCAAGTCACAGGCCAATCAGCCCCAGCATTTT.